The source of this TCR beta chain is a study of PD-1 blockade in classical Hodgkin lymphoma. CDR1 is SGDLS, CDR2 YYNGEE, per germline. V shed 3 bases, J shed 3 bases, and the junction held 4 bases outside the gene matches. The CDR3 has 14 residues. This clone was found a few times. Relapses following autologous stem cell transplantation were seen in all patients, with brentuximab vedotin exposure varying. Using immunoSEQ multiplex PCR, the repertoire was profiled, and TCRdb retains in-frame clones only, with some absent. Of about 30,000 clones listed, 71% are singletons. The genes are TRBV9 and TRBJ2-7; TRBD1 matches at 9 bases. The origin of this receptor is a human donor with classical Hodgkin lymphoma. Sample: peripheral blood mononuclear cells (PBMCs), taken before the second cycle of nivolumab. This CDR3 reads CASSEGQGLYEQYF. The CDR3 nucleotides are TGTGCCAGCAGCGAGGGACAGGGCCTCTACGAGCAGTACTTC. The full variable domain, its missing parts supplied by reference TRBV9 and TRBJ2-7, is DSGVTQTPKHLITATGQRVTLRCSPRSGDLSVYWYQQSLDQGLQFLIQYYNGEERAKGNILERFSAQQFPDLHSELNLSSLELGDSALYFCASSEGQGLYEQYFGPGTRLTVT.